This TCR beta chain appears in the sequencing data of a study of T-cell memory formation after mild COVID-19. At the level of the study: Most TCR clusters belonged to a single donor. Study observations and caveats: There was no confirmation that second-wave clones peaking on day 37 were SARS-CoV-2 specific. Largely, contracting CD4+ clones fell within CM and EM, and contracting CD8+ clones within EMRA.

cDNA libraries for TCR alpha and TCR beta, carrying sample barcodes and UMIs, came from 5'RACE with constant-segment primers. TCRdb redid the calling of the 5' RACE reads with MiXCR, one entry per CDR3 protein. The table shows around 250,000 distinct CDR3 sequences, with 15% to 20% occurring only once. In the case of this clonotype: The antigen is unknown.

V trimming: 8 bases; J trimming: 4 bases; junction bases outside the gene matches: 4. This CDR3 spans 14 amino acids. CDR1 and CDR2 (germline): SGHRS, YFSETQ. This TCR derives from a man younger than 35 who had mild COVID-19 (a few samples of this study predate the infection). Cell type and time point are not known. The sample taken for sequencing was PBMCs or a T cell subset sorted from them (not recorded which). The chain has TRBV5-1 and TRBJ2-2; TRBD2 matches at 11 bases. The CDR3 sequence: CASRLAGTTGELFF. The CDR3 region has the DNA TGCGCCAGTAGACTAGCGGGGACCACCGGGGAGCTGTTTTTT.